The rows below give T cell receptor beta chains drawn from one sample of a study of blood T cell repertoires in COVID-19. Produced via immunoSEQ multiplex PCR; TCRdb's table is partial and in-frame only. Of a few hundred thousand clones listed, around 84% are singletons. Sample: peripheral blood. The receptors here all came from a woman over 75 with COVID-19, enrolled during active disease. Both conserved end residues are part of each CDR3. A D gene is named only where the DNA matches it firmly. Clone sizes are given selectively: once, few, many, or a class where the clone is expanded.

CDR3aa: CASSAPQGAVSNEKLFF
CDR3nt: TGTGCCAGCAGCGCGCCGCAGGGCGCCGTGTCTAATGAAAAACTGTTTTTT
v_gene: TRBV7-9
j_gene: TRBJ1-4
abundance: .
d_gene: .

CDR3aa: CASSLTSGAGNTGELFF
CDR3nt: TGTGCCAGCAGCTTGACTAGCGGGGCTGGGAACACCGGGGAGCTGTTTTTT
v_gene: TRBV7-8
j_gene: TRBJ2-2
abundance: few
d_gene: TRBD2

CDR3aa: CASSLGGGNTIYF
CDR3nt: TGTGCCAGCAGTTTGGGGGGGGGTAACACCATATATTTT
v_gene: TRBV28
j_gene: TRBJ1-3
abundance: few
d_gene: .

CDR3aa: CASRYQGLANEKLFF
CDR3nt: TGTGCCAGCAGATATCAGGGGTTGGCTAATGAAAAACTGTTTTTT
v_gene: TRBV6-5
j_gene: TRBJ1-4
abundance: .
d_gene: .

CDR3aa: CASSGQQVMNTEAFF
CDR3nt: TGTGCCAGCAGTGGACAACAGGTCATGAACACTGAAGCTTTCTTT
v_gene: TRBV2
j_gene: TRBJ1-1
abundance: .
d_gene: .

CDR3aa: CASSQGRGSPGYTF
CDR3nt: TGTGCCAGCAGCCAGGGCAGGGGGTCCCCGGGCTACACCTTC
v_gene: TRBV3-1/TRBV3-2
j_gene: TRBJ1-2
abundance: .
d_gene: TRBD1

CDR3aa: CASSGLLTGGLTKNIQYF
CDR3nt: TGTGCCAGCAGCGGCCTTTTAACAGGGGGCTTAACCAAAAACATTCAGTACTTC
v_gene: TRBV2
j_gene: TRBJ2-4
abundance: .
d_gene: TRBD1

CDR3aa: CASTPGLRGAFF
CDR3nt: TGTGCCAGCACCCCCGGTTTGCGTGGAGCTTTCTTT
v_gene: TRBV6-6
j_gene: TRBJ1-1
abundance: .
d_gene: .

CDR3aa: CASTLDGTVTGTYEQYF
CDR3nt: TGTGCCAGCACCTTGGACGGGACTGTGACTGGGACCTACGAGCAGTACTTC
v_gene: TRBV5-6
j_gene: TRBJ2-7
abundance: .
d_gene: .

CDR3aa: CASRKAGVIHEQFF
CDR3nt: TGTGCCAGCAGAAAGGCAGGGGTGATCCATGAGCAGTTCTTC
v_gene: TRBV7-2
j_gene: TRBJ2-1
abundance: .
d_gene: .

CDR3aa: CASSQGDSHNYGYTF
CDR3nt: TGCGCCAGCAGCCAAGGGGACAGTCATAACTATGGCTACACCTTC
v_gene: TRBV4-3
j_gene: TRBJ1-2
abundance: .
d_gene: TRBD1

CDR3aa: CASRWGQGDAYEQYF
CDR3nt: TGCGCCAGCAGATGGGGACAGGGGGACGCCTACGAGCAGTACTTC
v_gene: TRBV5-1
j_gene: TRBJ2-7
abundance: .
d_gene: TRBD1

CDR3aa: CASSPGQGRYTF
CDR3nt: TGTGCCAGCAGCCCGGGGCAGGGGCGCTACACCTTC
v_gene: TRBV6-5
j_gene: TRBJ1-2
abundance: few
d_gene: .

CDR3aa: CACHPAGLGEKLFF
CDR3nt: TGTGCCTGCCACCCAGCAGGGCTTGGCGAAAAACTGTTTTTT
v_gene: TRBV30
j_gene: TRBJ1-4
abundance: .
d_gene: .

CDR3aa: CAISESGANEQYF
CDR3nt: TGTGCCATCAGTGAGTCTGGGGCCAACGAGCAGTACTTC
v_gene: TRBV10-3
j_gene: TRBJ2-7
abundance: once
d_gene: .

CDR3aa: CARSQGGNTEAFF
CDR3nt: TGTGCCAGAAGCCAGGGGGGTAACACTGAAGCTTTCTTT
v_gene: TRBV5-3
j_gene: TRBJ1-1
abundance: .
d_gene: TRBD1

CDR3aa: CASSPPGQRETQYF
CDR3nt: TGTGCCAGCTCACCACCGGGACAGAGGGAGACCCAGTACTTC
v_gene: TRBV18
j_gene: TRBJ2-5
abundance: .
d_gene: TRBD1

CDR3aa: CASSPLMGGEKLFF
CDR3nt: TGTGCCAGCAGCCCTCTTATGGGGGGGGAAAAACTGTTTTTT
v_gene: TRBV9
j_gene: TRBJ1-4
abundance: .
d_gene: .

CDR3aa: CASSPGRGNTEAFF
CDR3nt: TGTGCCAGCTCACCAGGCAGGGGGAACACTGAAGCTTTCTTT
v_gene: TRBV18
j_gene: TRBJ1-1
abundance: .
d_gene: .

CDR3aa: CASTPGGARNTEAFF
CDR3nt: TGTGCCAGTACCCCCGGAGGGGCGCGGAACACTGAAGCTTTCTTT
v_gene: TRBV19
j_gene: TRBJ1-1
abundance: .
d_gene: .

CDR3aa: CASSLRTGGVGTPLHF
CDR3nt: TGCGCCAGCAGCCTCCGGACAGGGGGCGTGGGGACACCCCTCCACTTT
v_gene: TRBV5-1
j_gene: TRBJ1-6
abundance: .
d_gene: TRBD1

CDR3aa: CASSFEGGEQYF
CDR3nt: TGCGCCAGCAGCTTTGAGGGAGGCGAGCAGTACTTC
v_gene: TRBV5-1
j_gene: TRBJ2-7
abundance: .
d_gene: .

CDR3aa: CAISVRGYEQYF
CDR3nt: TGTGCCATCAGTGTACGAGGATACGAGCAGTACTTC
v_gene: TRBV10-3
j_gene: TRBJ2-7
abundance: .
d_gene: .

CDR3aa: CASSYSGTRFYEQYF
CDR3nt: TGTGCCAGCAGTTACTCCGGGACACGGTTCTACGAGCAGTACTTC
v_gene: TRBV6-5
j_gene: TRBJ2-7
abundance: .
d_gene: .

CDR3aa: CASSLAGTATNEKLFF
CDR3nt: TGTGCCAGCAGTTTAGCCGGGACAGCAACTAATGAAAAACTGTTTTTT
v_gene: TRBV28
j_gene: TRBJ1-4
abundance: .
d_gene: TRBD1

CDR3aa: CASSQQQGEVYGYTF
CDR3nt: TGTGCCAGCAGCCAGCAACAAGGGGAAGTCTATGGCTACACCTTC
v_gene: TRBV4-2
j_gene: TRBJ1-2
abundance: .
d_gene: .

CDR3aa: CASSGGTGRNYGYTF
CDR3nt: TGTGCCAGCAGCGGGGGGACAGGGAGAAACTATGGCTACACCTTC
v_gene: TRBV3-1/TRBV3-2
j_gene: TRBJ1-2
abundance: once
d_gene: TRBD1